This T cell receptor beta chain is from a study of T-cell reconstitution after alpha-beta-depleted transplantation in children. Study observations and caveats: Several hundred expanded graft clones reportedly gave rise to the alpha-beta T cells present about two months after transplant. Certain patients had high TCRbeta diversity at day 60, and it came from recipient T cells and thymic progenitors that survived. Once a year had passed after transplant, T-cell counts and diversity came mostly from newly produced T cells.

Unique molecular identifiers were used to barcode this TCRbeta library. Via MiXCR, TCRdb re-called the PCR reads, giving one row per CDR3 protein. The sample holds hundreds of thousands of distinct CDR3 sequences; roughly 14% are singletons and the top ten take 0.75% to 0.85%. This clonotype was counted at least ten times. The antigen is not known. Trimming took 10 bases from V and 0 from J, leaving 9 bases between them. The CDR3 runs 12 residues. Germline V CDR1 and CDR2: ENHRY, SYGVKD. The receptor was isolated from a girl aged 2 to 10 with congenital amegakaryocytic thrombocytopenia, due to receive a stem cell transplant. The specimen comprised PBMCs, sampled before TCRalphabeta/CD19-depleted stem cell transplant. The chain links TRBV10-3 to TRBJ2-5, with D maybe TRBD1 (5 bases). The CDR3 DNA follows: TGTGCCACTTCGACAGACCAAGAGACCCAGTACTTC. Translated, it gives CATSTDQETQYF.